These 27 T cell receptor beta chains share one sample of origin, sequenced in a study of beta chain features in type 1 diabetes. TCRB transcripts that were expressed got sequenced, as all of the isolated RNA had been reverse transcribed. Clones were read by immunoSEQ multiplex PCR, and TCRdb kept only the in-frame ones, dropping some. The table shows under 950,000 clones, with about a sixth occurring only once. The sample was naive CD4+ T cells from blood. These receptors all come from a woman aged 18-35 years in good health.

This clone was observed a few times. The V and J genes are TRBV18 and TRBJ1-5; TRBD1 might be the D (5 bases). CDR1 KGHSH and CDR2 LQKENI come from the germline V gene. The CDR3 loop spans 13 amino acids. V lost 6 bases to trimming and J lost 5 bases, with 11 bases between them. The CDR3 region is CASSTGAHQPQHF. DNA of the CDR3: TGTGCCAGCTCCACCGGGGCGCATCAGCCCCAGCATTTT.

The chain recombines TRBV10-3 with TRBJ2-2; TRBD1 aligns across 7 bases. Germline CDR1 is ENHRY and CDR2 is SYGVKD. Germline trimming cut 4 bases from V and 7 bases from J; bases unmatched to any gene: 9. The CDR3 runs 15 residues. The CDR3 bases are TGTGCCATCAGTGTGGGGATTACAGGGGACGGGGAGCTGTTTTTT. Translating it yields CAISVGITGDGELFF.

The sample holds a few counts of this clone. This specimen includes other DNA sequences encoding the same CDR3. The chain combines TRBV5-1 with TRBJ2-7; D is ambiguous. Germline assignment: CDR1 SGHRS and CDR2 YFSETQ. The CDR3 is 13 amino acids. Trimming took off 5 bases at V and 1 base at J, with 10 bases between the two ends. The CDR3 coding sequence is TGCGCCAGCAGTCCGGGTTGGTCCTACGAGCAGTACTTC. Protein: CASSPGWSYEQYF. Based on the CDR3 plus reference TRBV5-1 and TRBJ2-7, the full variable domain is KAGVTQTPRYLIKTRGQQVTLSCSPISGHRSVSWYQQTPGQGLQFLFEYFSETQRNKGNFPGRFSGRQFSNSRSEMNVSTLELGDSALYLCASSPGWSYEQYFGPGTRLTVT.

The rearrangement uses TRBV9 and TRBJ2-5, with D hard to call. CDR3 length: 13 residues. V was pared by 0 bases and J by 4 bases, with 7 bases between. Germline assignment: CDR1 SGDLS and CDR2 YYNGEE. The CDR3 loop is CASSVDIGETQYF. The CDR3 DNA is TGTGCCAGCAGCGTAGATATAGGAGAGACCCAGTACTTC.

This clone has more than one count but fewer than ten. V is TRBV7-2 and J is TRBJ1-2; D gene unclear. The germline V and J ends were trimmed by 6 bases and 4 bases, with 21 bases remaining between them. CDR1 and CDR2 from the germline V gene are SGHTA and FQGNSA. The CDR3 totals 16 residues. CDR3: CASRVGKEAGGYGYTF. The DNA for the CDR3 is TGTGCCAGCAGGGTTGGGAAAGAAGCCGGCGGCTATGGCTACACCTTC.

The rearrangement links TRBV6-6 to TRBJ1-3; D unresolved. CDR1 MNHNY and CDR2 SVGAGI come from the germline V gene (reference sequence). Trimming stripped 5 bases from V and 5 bases from J, with 10 bases between. The CDR3 has 13 residues. CDR3 bases: TGTGCCAGCAGTCAAAACACTAGAAACACCATATATTTT. It is translated as CASSQNTRNTIYF.

This chain uses TRBV4-2 with TRBJ1-2; D gene ambiguous. Trimming left V 4 bases short and J 4 bases short, with 19 bases between. The CDR3 sequence is 16 residues long. CDR1 and CDR2 from the germline V gene are LGHNA and YNFKEQ. CDR3: CASSPEPRVSAYGYTF. In nucleotides, the CDR3 is TGTGCCAGCAGCCCAGAACCTAGGGTCTCCGCCTATGGCTACACCTTC.

This clone has only a few counts. Other DNA sequences in the sample encode the same CDR3. The V and J genes are TRBV7-9 and TRBJ2-1; D might be TRBD2 (6 bases). This CDR3 region has 15 residues. Germline V CDR1 and CDR2: SEHNR, FQNEAQ (reference sequence). V lost 5 bases to trimming and J lost 0 bases, with 11 bases between them. The CDR3 loop reads CASSLTSSSYNEQFF. The CDR3 DNA sequence: TGTGCCAGCAGCCTTACTAGCAGCTCCTACAATGAGCAGTTCTTC.

The gene calls are TRBV4-2 and TRBJ2-3, with D unresolved. CDR1 is LGHNA, CDR2 YNFKEQ, per germline. The CDR3 has 14 residues. V lost 0 bases and J lost 0, with 4 bases in between. The chain's CDR3 is CASSQDPSTDTQYF. The CDR3 DNA is TGTGCCAGCAGCCAAGATCCCAGCACAGATACGCAGTATTTT.

The chain links TRBV19 to TRBJ1-5; D is unresolved. Germline CDR1 reads LNHDA; CDR2 reads SQIVND (reference sequence). Trimming stripped 9 bases from V and 0 bases from J, with 12 bases between. The CDR3 length is 14 residues. The CDR3 loop reads CASGVEYSNQPQHF. The CDR3, as DNA: TGTGCCAGCGGCGTGGAATATAGCAATCAGCCCCAGCATTTT. Using reference TRBV19 and TRBJ1-5 for the parts outside the CDR3, the full variable domain is DGGITQSPKYLFRKEGQNVTLSCEQNLNHDAMYWYRQDPGQGLRLIYYSQIVNDFQKGDIAEGYSVSREKKESFPLTVTSAQKNPTAFYLCASGVEYSNQPQHFGDGTRLSIL.

This rearrangement joins TRBV7-2 to TRBJ1-5; D unresolved. Germline V gene data show CDR1 as SGHTA and CDR2 as FQGNSA. This CDR3 is 13 amino acids long. Trimming left V 3 bases short and J 0 bases short, with 3 bases between. In DNA form, the CDR3 reads TGTGCCAGCAGCTTCCATAGCAATCAGCCCCAGCATTTT. It encodes CASSFHSNQPQHF.

This clone has a handful of counts. This chain connects TRBV7-3 to TRBJ1-2; D not resolved. V was trimmed by 4 bases and J by 6 bases, leaving 12 bases between them. In germline, CDR1 is SGHTA, CDR2 FQGTGA. The CDR3 covers 13 residues. The CDR3 DNA follows: TGTGCCAGCAGCTCTAACCGGGGTAATGGCTACACCTTC. Its protein product is CASSSNRGNGYTF.

This clone was seen only a few times. The V gene is TRBV28, the J gene TRBJ1-2, with no clear D. V gave up 5 bases and J gave up 2 bases, with 9 bases separating them. The CDR3 is 13 amino acids. From germline, CDR1 is MDHEN and CDR2 SYDVKM. The DNA of the CDR3 is TGTGCCAGCAGTAAGGGAGGAAACTATGGCTACACCTTC. Translated, it gives CASSKGGNYGYTF.

This clone was counted a few times. Additional DNA sequences in this sample encode the identical CDR3. The CDR3 loop reads CSVEGQGYEQYF. CDR3 DNA: TGCAGCGTTGAGGGACAGGGCTACGAGCAGTACTTC. The rearrangement uses TRBV29-1 and TRBJ2-7, with 9 positions matching TRBD1. V lost 3 bases, J lost 3 bases, and 0 bases stayed unmatched. From germline, CDR1 is SQVTM and CDR2 ANQGSEA. This CDR3 spans 12 amino acids.

This clone was detected a few times. The V call is TRBV27, the J call TRBJ2-1; 7 nucleotides align to TRBD1. The V segment lost 4 bases and the J segment 6 bases; nucleotides outside the gene matches: 9. The germline V gene encodes CDR1 MNHEY and CDR2 SMNVEV (reference sequence). There are 15 residues in the CDR3. The CDR3 reads CASSSDRAVPNEQFF. In DNA, the CDR3 is TGTGCCAGCAGTTCCGACAGGGCCGTGCCCAATGAGCAGTTCTTC.

This clone was seen only a few times. The chain has TRBV5-1 and TRBJ2-1; TRBD1 agrees at 7 bases. Germline CDR1 reads SGHRS; CDR2 reads YFSETQ. CDR3 length equals 14 residues. The V and J ends lost 0 bases and 12 bases, in that order; junction bases with no gene match: 9. In DNA, the CDR3 is TGCGCCAGCAGCTTGGGGACAGGTCCCTTTCGGCAGTTCTTC. It yields the protein CASSLGTGPFRQFF.

This clone was counted between two and nine times. The sample has other DNA sequences that encode this CDR3 too. The V gene is TRBV20-1, the J gene TRBJ2-1; D remains ambiguous. The ends were cut back, 5 bases at V and 2 bases at J, with 4 bases in the middle. Germline-derived CDR1 and CDR2 are DFQATT and SNEGSKA (reference sequence). The CDR3 sequence is 11 residues long. CDR3 in amino acids: CSAPPYNEQFF. Here the CDR3 DNA reads TGCAGTGCTCCCCCCTACAATGAGCAGTTCTTC.

The V gene is TRBV7-9, the J gene TRBJ2-7, with D perhaps TRBD1 (6 bases). Germline V lookup: CDR1 SEHNR, CDR2 FQNEAQ (reference sequence). V was cut by 2 bases and J by 0 bases, with 14 bases left in between. This CDR3 spans 16 amino acids. CDR3 in amino acids: CASSLQPGHGSYEQYF. The CDR3 bases are TGTGCCAGCAGCTTACAACCGGGACATGGCTCCTACGAGCAGTACTTC.

This clone was seen a few times. The V gene is TRBV27, the J gene TRBJ2-3; 8 positions agree with TRBD2. In germline, CDR1 is MNHEY, CDR2 SMNVEV (reference sequence). This CDR3 has 15 residues. V shed 6 bases, J shed 3 bases, and the junction held 8 bases outside the gene matches. The CDR3 region has the DNA TGTGCCAGCAGGAGTTACGGGACTAGTACAGATACGCAGTATTTT. It yields the protein CASRSYGTSTDTQYF.

In its sample, this clone was seen a few times. Other DNA sequences within the sample encode an identical CDR3. V gene TRBV20-1 combines with J gene TRBJ2-5; D gene uncertain. The CDR3 runs 10 residues. V lost 1 base, J lost 5 bases, and 2 bases lay in between. In germline, CDR1 is DFQATT, CDR2 SNEGSKA (reference sequence). CDR3 residues: CSARVETQYF. The CDR3 nucleotides are TGCAGTGCTAGAGTGGAGACCCAGTACTTC.

The chain joins TRBV4-2 to TRBJ2-7; 9 bases align to TRBD2. The CDR3 spans 16 residues. Per the germline V gene, CDR1 is LGHNA and CDR2 is YNFKEQ. The J segment lost 6 bases and the V segment lost 2 bases, leaving 11 bases of the junction unmatched. The DNA of the CDR3 is TGTGCCAGCAGCCAAATAGCGGGAGCAATTTTCGGCGAGCAGTACTTC. This gives the protein CASSQIAGAIFGEQYF.

This clone came up a few times. This chain uses TRBV5-4 with TRBJ2-3; 9 bases match TRBD2. Germline CDR1 is SGHNT and CDR2 is YYREEE (reference sequence). The CDR3 has 16 amino acids. With V trimmed by 4 bases and J by 2 bases, 8 bases remained unmatched. The CDR3 nucleotides read TGTGCCAGCAGCCCTCCCCCTAGCGGGGACACAGATACGCAGTATTTT. It yields the protein CASSPPPSGDTDTQYF. Full variable domain (missing parts from reference TRBV5-4 and TRBJ2-3): ETGVTQSPTHLIKTRGQQVTLRCSSQSGHNTVSWYQQALGQGPQFIFQYYREEENGRGNFPPRFSGLQFPNYSSELNVNALELDDSALYLCASSPPPSGDTDTQYFGPGTRLTVL.

CDR3 coding DNA: TGTGCCAGCAGCTTCGACAGGGGTGACACCATATATTTT. It is translated as CASSFDRGDTIYF. The chain links TRBV5-8 to TRBJ1-3; 8 nucleotides align to TRBD1. The CDR3 spans 13 residues. CDR1 and CDR2 (germline): SGHTS, YDEGEE. V trimming: 2 bases; J trimming: 8 bases; junction bases outside the gene matches: 3.

The chain links TRBV27 to TRBJ2-7; perhaps TRBD2 as D (6 bases). The CDR3 loop spans 16 amino acids. The V and J ends lost 2 bases and 2 bases respectively, with 16 bases between them. Looked up from germline, CDR1 is MNHEY and CDR2 is SMNVEV (reference sequence). CDR3 region: CASSLERRGPTYEQYF. The CDR3 nucleotides are TGTGCCAGCAGTTTAGAACGGCGGGGCCCGACCTACGAGCAGTACTTC.

Notes on this clone: A much larger clone lies one base from this, so it may be a read error. Distinct nucleotide sequences in the sample also encode this CDR3. V usage is TRBV5-4 and J usage is TRBJ1-5; D gene uncertain. Germline CDR1 is SGHNT and CDR2 is YYREEE (reference sequence). The CDR3 covers 12 residues. V lost 0 bases and J 4 bases, leaving 2 bases between the germline ends. CDR3 DNA sequence: TGTGCCAGCAGCTTGGGAAATCAGCCCCAGCATTTT. Translated: CASSLGNQPQHF.

The rearrangement uses TRBV25-1 and TRBJ2-1; no reliable D call. This CDR3 has 16 amino acids. V was cut by 5 bases and J by 0 bases, with 14 bases left in between. CDR1 and CDR2 (germline): MGHDK, SYGVNS. The CDR3 loop is CASSQRRTSSYNEQFF. The CDR3 nucleotides read TGTGCCAGCAGTCAGAGACGGACGAGCTCCTACAATGAGCAGTTCTTC.

The chain joins TRBV9 to TRBJ2-2; maybe TRBD1 (5 bases). Germline values: CDR1 SGDLS, CDR2 YYNGEE. V was cut by 4 bases and J by 7 bases, with 14 bases left in between. This CDR3 comprises 14 residues. The CDR3 spells CASSTMTEYGELFF. In DNA form, the CDR3 reads TGTGCCAGCAGCACTATGACAGAATACGGGGAGCTGTTTTTT. The complete variable domain, with remaining parts taken from reference TRBV9 and TRBJ2-2, reads DSGVTQTPKHLITATGQRVTLRCSPRSGDLSVYWYQQSLDQGLQFLIQYYNGEERAKGNILERFSAQQFPDLHSELNLSSLELGDSALYFCASSTMTEYGELFFGEGSRLTVL.